The clone carrying this T cell receptor beta chain turned up a few times. The antigen is not known. This sample is drawn from a study of T-cell memory formation after mild COVID-19. Looking at the study overall: The study found TCR clusters largely donor specific. Broader study findings: Nothing showed for sure that second-wave clones peaking on day 37 were SARS-CoV-2 specific. Day 15 to 85 contracting clones showed balanced CD4/CD8; day 15 to 37 expanders favored CD4+.

V lost 1 base to trimming and J lost 3 bases, with 9 bases between them. Looked up from germline, CDR1 is SGHVS and CDR2 is FNYEAQ. The CDR3 contains 14 residues. Barcoded TCR alpha and TCR beta cDNA libraries with UMIs came from 5'RACE using constant-segment primers. TCRdb reprocessed the 5' RACE reads via MiXCR and lists one record per CDR3 protein. The table lists fewer than 650,000 distinct CDR3 sequences, about a fifth of them singletons. The sequence came from an adult woman who had mild COVID-19 (a few samples of this study predate the infection). Cell type and time point are not known. J is TRBJ1-1 and V is TRBV7-6; the D gene is possibly TRBD1 (5 bases). Sequencing input: PBMCs or a T cell subset sorted from them (not recorded which). CDR3 sequence (DNA): TGTGCCAGCAGCTTAGTTGACAGAGACACTGAAGCTTTCTTT. Its protein product is CASSLVDRDTEAFF.